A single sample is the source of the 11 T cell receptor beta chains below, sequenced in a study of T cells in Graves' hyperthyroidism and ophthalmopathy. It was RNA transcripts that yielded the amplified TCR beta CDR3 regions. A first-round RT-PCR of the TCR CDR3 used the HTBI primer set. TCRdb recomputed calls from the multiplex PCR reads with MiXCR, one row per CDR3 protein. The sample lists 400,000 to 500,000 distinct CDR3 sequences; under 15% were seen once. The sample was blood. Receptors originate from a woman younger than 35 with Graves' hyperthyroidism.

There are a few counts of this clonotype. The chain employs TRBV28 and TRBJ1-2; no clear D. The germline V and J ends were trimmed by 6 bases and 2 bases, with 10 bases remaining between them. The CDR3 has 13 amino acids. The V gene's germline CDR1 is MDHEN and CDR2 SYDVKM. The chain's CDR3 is CASRSGLNYGYTF. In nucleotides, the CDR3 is TGTGCCAGCAGGTCCGGTTTGAACTATGGCTACACCTTC.

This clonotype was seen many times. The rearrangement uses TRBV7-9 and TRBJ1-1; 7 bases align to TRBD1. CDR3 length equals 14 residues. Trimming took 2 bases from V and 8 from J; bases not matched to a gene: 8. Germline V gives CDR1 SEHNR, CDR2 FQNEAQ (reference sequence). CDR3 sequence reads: CASSLSSPDREAFF. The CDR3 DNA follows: TGTGCCAGCAGCTTATCATCCCCGGACAGGGAAGCTTTCTTT. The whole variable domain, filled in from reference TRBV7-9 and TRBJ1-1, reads DTGVSQNPRHKITKRGQNVTFRCDPISEHNRLYWYRQTLGQGPEFLTYFQNEAQLEKSRLLSDRFSAERPKGSFSTLEIQRTEQGDSAMYLCASSLSSPDREAFFGQGTRLTVV.

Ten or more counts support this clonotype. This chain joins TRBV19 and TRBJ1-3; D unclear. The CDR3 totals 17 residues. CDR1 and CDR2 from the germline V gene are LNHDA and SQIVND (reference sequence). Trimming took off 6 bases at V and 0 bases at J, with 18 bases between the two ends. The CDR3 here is CASRAVAATFSGNTIYF. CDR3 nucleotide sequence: TGTGCCAGTAGGGCTGTCGCAGCCACCTTCTCTGGAAACACCATATATTTT. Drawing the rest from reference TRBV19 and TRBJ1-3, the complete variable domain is DGGITQSPKYLFRKEGQNVTLSCEQNLNHDAMYWYRQDPGQGLRLIYYSQIVNDFQKGDIAEGYSVSREKKESFPLTVTSAQKNPTAFYLCASRAVAATFSGNTIYFGEGSWLTVV.

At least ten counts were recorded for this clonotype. CDR3 protein: CASSLGLAGGVGQFF. The CDR3, as DNA: TGTGCCAGCAGCTTAGGGCTAGCGGGAGGAGTTGGGCAGTTCTTC. This sequence joins TRBV7-9 and TRBJ2-1; 11 bases match TRBD2. The trim removed 1 base at V and 12 bases at J, leaving 8 bases unmatched. The CDR3 consists of 15 residues. Germline CDR1 and CDR2: SEHNR and FQNEAQ (reference sequence).

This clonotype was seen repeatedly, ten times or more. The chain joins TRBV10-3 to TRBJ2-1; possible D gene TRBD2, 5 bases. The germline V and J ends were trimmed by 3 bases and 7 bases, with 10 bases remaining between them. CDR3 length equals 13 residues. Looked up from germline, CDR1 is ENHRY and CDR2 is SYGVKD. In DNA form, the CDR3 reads TGTGCCATCAGTGAAGACTACTCTAATGAGCAGTTCTTC. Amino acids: CAISEDYSNEQFF.

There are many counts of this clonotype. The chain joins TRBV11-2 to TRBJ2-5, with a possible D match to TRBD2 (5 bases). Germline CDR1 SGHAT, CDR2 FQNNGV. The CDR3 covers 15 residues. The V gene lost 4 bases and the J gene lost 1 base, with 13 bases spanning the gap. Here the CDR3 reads CASSSLDYPQETQYF. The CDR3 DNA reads TGTGCCAGCAGCTCCCTCGACTATCCCCAAGAGACCCAGTACTTC.

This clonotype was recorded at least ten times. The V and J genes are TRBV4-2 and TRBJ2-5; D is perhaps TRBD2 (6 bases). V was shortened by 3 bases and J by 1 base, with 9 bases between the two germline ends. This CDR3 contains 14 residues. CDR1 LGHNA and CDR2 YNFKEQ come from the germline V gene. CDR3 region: CASSHAGSQETQYF. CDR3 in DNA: TGTGCCAGCAGCCATGCGGGATCCCAAGAGACCCAGTACTTC.

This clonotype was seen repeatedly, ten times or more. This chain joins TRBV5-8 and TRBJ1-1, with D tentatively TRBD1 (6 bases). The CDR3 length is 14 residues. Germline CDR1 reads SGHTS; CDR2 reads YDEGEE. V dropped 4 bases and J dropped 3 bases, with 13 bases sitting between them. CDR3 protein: CASSARGWDTEAFF. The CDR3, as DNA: TGTGCCAGCAGCGCCAGGGGCTGGGACACTGAAGCTTTCTTT.

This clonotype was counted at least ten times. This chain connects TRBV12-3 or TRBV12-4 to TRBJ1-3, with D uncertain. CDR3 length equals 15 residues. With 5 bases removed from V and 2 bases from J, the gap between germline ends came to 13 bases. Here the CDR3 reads CASSAVTDPGNTIYF. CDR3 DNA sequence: TGTGCCAGCAGTGCGGTAACAGACCCTGGAAACACCATATATTTT.

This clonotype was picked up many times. Written as DNA, the CDR3 is TGTGCCAGCAGCTATGTACCTTACTCTGGGGCCAACGTCCTGACTTTC. It specifies CASSYVPYSGANVLTF. This sequence joins TRBV7-3 and TRBJ2-6; D remains ambiguous. The CDR3 is 16 amino acids. Germline-derived CDR1 and CDR2 are SGHTA and FQGTGA. V was trimmed by 4 bases and J by 0 bases, leaving 10 bases between them.

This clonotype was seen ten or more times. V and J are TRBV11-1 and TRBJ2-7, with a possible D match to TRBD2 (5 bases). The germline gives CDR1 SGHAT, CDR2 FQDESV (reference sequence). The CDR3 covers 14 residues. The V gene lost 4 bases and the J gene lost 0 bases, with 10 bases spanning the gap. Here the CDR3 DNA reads TGTGCCAGCAGCTCGGGATTGAGCTCCTACGAGCAGTACGTC. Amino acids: CASSSGLSSYEQYV.